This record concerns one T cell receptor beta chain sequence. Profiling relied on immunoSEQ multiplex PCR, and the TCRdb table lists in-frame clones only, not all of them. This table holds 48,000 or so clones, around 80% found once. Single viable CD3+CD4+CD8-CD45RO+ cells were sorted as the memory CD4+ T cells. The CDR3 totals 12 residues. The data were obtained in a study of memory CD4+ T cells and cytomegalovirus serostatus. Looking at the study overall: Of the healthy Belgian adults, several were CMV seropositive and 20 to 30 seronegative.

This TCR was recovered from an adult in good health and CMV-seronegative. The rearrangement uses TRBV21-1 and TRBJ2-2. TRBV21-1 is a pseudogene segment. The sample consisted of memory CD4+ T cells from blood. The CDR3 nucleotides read TGTGTCGGCCGGGGGCAGGACGGGGAGCTGTTTTTT. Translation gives CVGRGQDGELFF.